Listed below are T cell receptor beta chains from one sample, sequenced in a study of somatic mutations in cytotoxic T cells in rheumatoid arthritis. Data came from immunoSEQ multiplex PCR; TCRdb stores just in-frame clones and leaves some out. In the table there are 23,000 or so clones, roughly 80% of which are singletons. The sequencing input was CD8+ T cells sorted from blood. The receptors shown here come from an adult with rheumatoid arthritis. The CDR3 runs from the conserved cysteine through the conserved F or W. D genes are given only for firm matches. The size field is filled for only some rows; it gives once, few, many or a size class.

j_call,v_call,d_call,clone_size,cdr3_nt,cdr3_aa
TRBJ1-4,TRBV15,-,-,TGTGCCACCAGCAAAGGGGCAGGGATTGAAAAACTGTTTTTT,CATSKGAGIEKLFF
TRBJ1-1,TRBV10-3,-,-,TGTGCCATCAGTGAGGGACACCCCGGGGCTGAAGCTTTCTTT,CAISEGHPGAEAFF
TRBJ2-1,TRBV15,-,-,TGTGCCACCAGCAGAGGAAAAATAGGCAATGAGCAGTTCTTC,CATSRGKIGNEQFF
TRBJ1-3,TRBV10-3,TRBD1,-,TGTGCCATCAGTGAAGGGACAGGGGGCACTGGAAACACCATATATTTT,CAISEGTGGTGNTIYF
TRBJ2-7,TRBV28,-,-,TGTGCCAGCAGTTTCTCGCGGCTATACGAGCAGTACTTC,CASSFSRLYEQYF
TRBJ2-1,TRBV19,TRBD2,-,TGTGCCAGTAGTATAGGACTAGCCTTCTACAATGAGCAGTTCTTC,CASSIGLAFYNEQFF
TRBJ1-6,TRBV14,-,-,TGTGCCAGCAGCCACCGGGAGGGGGGGTATTCACCCCTCCACTTT,CASSHREGGYSPLHF
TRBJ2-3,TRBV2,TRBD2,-,TGTGCCTGCCTGACTAGCGGGGACGCAGATACGCAGTATTTT,CACLTSGDADTQYF
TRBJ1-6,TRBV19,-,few,TGTGCCAGTAGTATAATCGAAGGGAGCTCCTATAATTCACCCCTCCACTTT,CASSIIEGSSYNSPLHF
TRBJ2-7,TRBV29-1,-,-,TGCAGCGTTGAAGATCCATCCTTCACCTACGAGCAGTACTTC,CSVEDPSFTYEQYF
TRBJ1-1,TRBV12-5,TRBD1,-,TGTGCTAGTGGTTCATTTGGACAGGGGCGAAACACTGAAGCTTTCTTT,CASGSFGQGRNTEAFF
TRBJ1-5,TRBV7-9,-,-,TGTGCCAGCAGCTTAGGCCATCAGCCCCAGCATTTT,CASSLGHQPQHF
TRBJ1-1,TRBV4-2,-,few,TGTGCCAGCAGCCAAGAGGAGGGAGGAGGCACTGAAGCTTTCTTT,CASSQEEGGGTEAFF
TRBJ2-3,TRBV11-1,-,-,TGTGCCAGCAGCCCTAGGGGGGGAGAGGCAGATACGCAGTATTTT,CASSPRGGEADTQYF
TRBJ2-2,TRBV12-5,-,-,TGTGCTAGTGGTTTGGCATTAACCGGGGAGCTGTTTTTT,CASGLALTGELFF
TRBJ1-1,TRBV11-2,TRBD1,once,TGTGCCAGCAGCGCCCGCGGGGCCCAGGGGGCTGAAGCTTTCTTT,CASSARGAQGAEAFF
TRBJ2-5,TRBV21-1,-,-,TGTGCCAGCAGCAAAGTCCGCCTGGAAGAGACCCAGTACTTC,CASSKVRLEETQYF
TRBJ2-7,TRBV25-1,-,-,TGTGCCAGCAGCGATTCCTACGAGCAGTACTTC,CASSDSYEQYF
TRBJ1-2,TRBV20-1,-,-,TGCAGTGCTAGGGGGGACCATTTCGCCTTC,CSARGDHFAF
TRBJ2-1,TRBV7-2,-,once,TGTGCCAGCAGCTTAGGGCTCTACAATGAGCAGTTCTTC,CASSLGLYNEQFF
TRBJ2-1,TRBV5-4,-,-,TGTGCCAGCAGCCGGAGGGGGTTGTCCTACAATGAGCAGTTCTTC,CASSRRGLSYNEQFF
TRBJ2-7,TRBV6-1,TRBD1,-,TGTGCCAGCAGTGAAGCAGGGACAGGGGGCTACGAGCAGTACTTC,CASSEAGTGGYEQYF
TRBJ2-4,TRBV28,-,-,TGTGCCAGCAGTTTGGTCCAGATAGCCAAAAACATTCAGTACTTC,CASSLVQIAKNIQYF
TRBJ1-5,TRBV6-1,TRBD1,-,TGTGCCAGCACCCGATGGGTTACAGGGGATCAGCCCCAGCATTTT,CASTRWVTGDQPQHF
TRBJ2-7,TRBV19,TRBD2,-,TGTGCCAGTAGTTGGGAGCGGGGCGAGCAGTACTTC,CASSWERGEQYF
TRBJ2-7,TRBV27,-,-,TGTGCCAGCAGTCCGGGACTTATATACGAGCAGTACTTC,CASSPGLIYEQYF